This T cell receptor beta chain was observed in a study of T cell responses to AZD1222 COVID-19 vaccine. Study-wide findings and caveats: Baseline seropositivity occurred in only 5 or 6 AZD1222 recipients. Once two AZD1222 doses were given, Spike-specific TCR breadth and depth went up. Repertoire samples came only from after the peak T cell response. CD4 TCRs covered the whole spike, strongest at regions 160-218 and 743-854.

Germline V CDR1 and CDR2: LNHNV, YYDKDF (reference sequence). The CDR3 length is 13 residues. Trimming shortened V by 5 bases and J by 6 bases, and 13 bases separated the two germline ends. With regard to this clone: What it recognizes is unknown.

Data came from immunoSEQ multiplex PCR; TCRdb stores just in-frame clones and leaves some out. The data contain roughly 150,000 clones, 94% of them seen just once; the ten biggest clones take up approximately 5.5%. This receptor was obtained from an adult who received the AZD1222 COVID-19 vaccine. The source was peripheral blood, collected 28 days after the second AZD1222 dose. The rearrangement joins TRBV15 to TRBJ1-2; possible D gene TRBD1, 5 bases. CDR3 nucleotide sequence: TGTGCCACCAGCGGATCGACAGTCAATGGCTACACCTTC. Translation gives CATSGSTVNGYTF. The variable domain in full, completed from reference TRBV15 and TRBJ1-2, reads DAMVIQNPRYQVTQFGKPVTLSCSQTLNHNVMYWYQQKSSQAPKLLFHYYDKDFNNEADTPDNFQSRRPNTSFCFLDIRSPGLGDTAMYLCATSGSTVNGYTFGSGTRLTVV.